The 20 T cell receptor beta chains reported below all come from one sample, sequenced in a study of T cell responses to AZD1222 COVID-19 vaccine. Some clones are missing from TCRdb's copy, which holds only in-frame ones; the method was immunoSEQ multiplex PCR. The sample holds some 130,000 clones, 90% to 95% seen once. This specimen was peripheral blood, taken on day 0 of AZD1222 vaccination. These TCRs come from an adult in good health.

The chain combines TRBV20-1 with TRBJ2-7; 7 bases agree with TRBD2. CDR1 is DFQATT, CDR2 SNEGSKA, per germline (reference sequence). The junction had 2 bases not matched to a gene; V was cut back by 6 bases and J by 6 bases. This CDR3 is 10 amino acids long. The CDR3 DNA sequence: TGCAGTGCGGGGGGGGTCGAGCAGTACTTC. It translates to CSAGGVEQYF.

The CDR3 coding sequence is TGTGCCAGTATTCGGAGGCGGGGGGCTGAGAGCTATGGCTACACCTTC. Translation: CASIRRRGAESYGYTF. V gene TRBV19 combines with J gene TRBJ1-2, with D maybe TRBD1 (6 bases). Trimming removed 7 bases from V and 4 bases from J, with 22 bases in between. Germline loops: CDR1 LNHDA, CDR2 SQIVND (reference sequence). This CDR3 has 16 amino acids.

CDR3 in amino acids: CASSFFPGELFF. The CDR3 DNA reads as TGTGCCAGCAGTTTTTTTCCCGGGGAGCTGTTTTTT. This chain links TRBV12-3 or TRBV12-4 with TRBJ2-2; D gene ambiguous. The CDR3 is 12 residues long. Trimming removed 3 bases from V and 6 bases from J, with 5 bases in between.

Written as DNA, the CDR3 is TGTGCCAGCAGCGTGGCGGGACAGACCTATGGCTACACCTTC. The encoded protein is CASSVAGQTYGYTF. This chain connects TRBV9 to TRBJ1-2, with 7 positions matching TRBD1. The CDR3 consists of 14 residues. CDR1 is SGDLS, CDR2 YYNGEE, per germline. V lost 2 bases to trimming and J lost 4 bases; unmatched junction nucleotides: 5.

This chain joins TRBV6-5 and TRBJ1-2; TRBD1 might be the D (5 bases). The CDR3 contains 13 residues. The germline gives CDR1 MNHEY, CDR2 SVGAGI. The V end lost 2 bases, the J end lost 6 bases, and 10 bases lay between the germline ends. The CDR3 loop reads CASSYLRGHGYTF. CDR3 DNA sequence: TGTGCCAGCAGTTACCTCCGGGGCCATGGCTACACCTTC.

The rearrangement uses TRBV2 and TRBJ1-6; 9 nucleotides line up with TRBD1. Trimming took 4 bases from V and 7 from J; bases not matched to a gene: 14. The CDR3 runs to 18 residues. Germline V lookup: CDR1 SNHLY, CDR2 FYNNEI. The CDR3 DNA reads as TGTGCCAGCAGTGCCGGGACAGGGCAAAGATTCTGGAATTCACCCCTCCACTTT. Translation gives CASSAGTGQRFWNSPLHF.

The V and J genes are TRBV5-4 and TRBJ1-1, with 8 bases lining up with TRBD1. CDR1 SGHNT and CDR2 YYREEE come from the germline V gene (reference sequence). Losses at the gene ends were 1 base for V and 4 bases for J; bases not matched to a gene: 6. The CDR3 length is 15 residues. The CDR3 reads CASSLFFGQGTEAFF. The CDR3 DNA reads TGTGCCAGCAGCTTGTTTTTCGGACAGGGCACTGAAGCTTTCTTT.

The chain joins TRBV20-1 to TRBJ2-1, with 12 bases lining up with TRBD2. Germline V gene sequence: CDR1 DFQATT, CDR2 SNEGSKA (reference sequence). There are 14 residues in the CDR3. After removal of 3 bases from V and 6 bases from J, the junction contained 3 bases not matched to a gene. The CDR3 coding sequence is TGCAGTGCTAGTCTAGCGGGAGGGTCCAATGAGCAGTTCTTC. As protein: CSASLAGGSNEQFF.

The chain is built from TRBV27 and TRBJ1-1; no clear D. The CDR3 has 14 residues. CDR1 and CDR2 (germline): MNHEY, SMNVEV (reference sequence). V was shortened by 3 bases and J by 5 bases, with 13 bases between the two germline ends. CDR3 residues: CASSFDRGETEAFF. The CDR3, as DNA: TGTGCCAGCAGTTTTGACCGGGGAGAAACTGAAGCTTTCTTT.

The chain recombines TRBV6-5 with TRBJ1-2, with no clear D. The length of the CDR3 is 16 residues. Trimming removed 0 bases from V and 8 bases from J, with 19 bases in between. CDR1 is MNHEY, CDR2 SVGAGI, per germline. In DNA, the CDR3 is TGTGCCAGCAGTTACTCGATACAGAATTATCCGGGGGGCTACACCTTC. Translated: CASSYSIQNYPGGYTF.

The rearrangement uses TRBV6-4 and TRBJ1-2, with D perhaps TRBD1 (6 bases). V lost 2 bases to trimming and J lost 6 bases, with 16 bases between them. Germline loops: CDR1 MRHNA, CDR2 SNTAGT. CDR3 length: 15 amino acids. CDR3 sequence: CASSDGPTGGDGYTF. The DNA of the CDR3 is TGTGCCAGCAGTGACGGCCCGACGGGGGGCGATGGCTACACCTTC.

The V and J genes are TRBV29-1 and TRBJ1-4, with TRBD1 matching over 7 bases. Germline V CDR1 and CDR2: SQVTM, ANQGSEA. The CDR3 spans 13 residues. With 7 bases clipped from V and 6 bases from J, the junction kept 8 bases outside the gene matches. The DNA of the CDR3 is TGCAGCGCGTCCGGGACAGCAGATGAAAAACTGTTTTTT. This sequence encodes CSASGTADEKLFF.

This chain links TRBV30 with TRBJ1-1; a weak D match, TRBD1 (6 bases). CDR3 length equals 13 residues. The V gene lost 0 bases and the J gene lost 10 bases, with 15 bases spanning the gap. Germline-derived CDR1 and CDR2 are GTSNPN and SVGIG (reference sequence). CDR3 loop: CAWSVPGRGGAFF. The CDR3 coding sequence is TGTGCCTGGAGTGTACCGGGGAGGGGGGGAGCTTTCTTT.

The chain employs TRBV24-1 and TRBJ2-2, with a tentative D call TRBD2 (7 bases). The CDR3 sequence is 17 residues long. The V gene lost 3 bases and the J gene lost 6 bases, with 19 bases spanning the gap. Per germline, CDR1 KGHDR and CDR2 SFDVKD. The CDR3 spells CATSDPWGGGTPGELFF. CDR3 DNA: TGTGCCACCAGTGATCCCTGGGGGGGCGGGACCCCCGGGGAGCTGTTTTTT.

V and J are TRBV19 and TRBJ1-1; D unclear. The V gene's germline CDR1 is LNHDA and CDR2 SQIVND (reference sequence). The CDR3 spans 13 residues. V lost 7 bases to trimming and J lost 4 bases, with 13 bases between them. CDR3 loop: CASKVPGVTEAFF. As DNA, the CDR3 is TGTGCCAGTAAGGTCCCAGGCGTCACTGAAGCTTTCTTT.

The chain uses TRBV4-1 and TRBJ2-3, with D unclear. V shed 4 bases and J shed 5 bases, with 16 bases lying between them. This CDR3 region has 15 residues. The germline gives CDR1 MGHRA, CDR2 YSYEKL. CDR3 bases: TGCGCCAGCAGCCTATGGACCGGTACGGTAGATACGCAGTATTTT. Its translation: CASSLWTGTVDTQYF.

V gene TRBV27 combines with J gene TRBJ2-7; 9 bases agree with TRBD2. Germline CDR1 and CDR2: MNHEY and SMNVEV (reference sequence). After removal of 5 bases from V and 7 bases from J, the junction contained 12 bases not matched to a gene. The CDR3 consists of 15 residues. The CDR3 DNA follows: TGTGCCAGCAGTCCCCCCGGCGGGAGGGCCGGTGAGCAGTACTTC. It yields the protein CASSPPGGRAGEQYF.

The chain combines TRBV24-1 with TRBJ2-5; 9 nucleotides match TRBD2. The J segment lost 4 bases and the V segment lost 4 bases, leaving 6 bases of the junction unmatched. Looked up from germline, CDR1 is KGHDR and CDR2 is SFDVKD. This CDR3 contains 15 residues. The CDR3 DNA reads TGTGCCACCAGTGACGCCCCTAGCGGGATAGAGACCCAGTACTTC. It is translated as CATSDAPSGIETQYF.

The chain employs TRBV6-5 and TRBJ1-2; D not certain. Germline V gene data show CDR1 as MNHEY and CDR2 as SVGAGI. The CDR3 runs to 14 residues. V shed 0 bases and J shed 5 bases, with 10 bases lying between them. CDR3 sequence reads: CASSYSPVPYGYTF. DNA for the CDR3: TGTGCCAGCAGTTACTCGCCAGTTCCGTATGGCTACACCTTC.

The chain links TRBV5-1 to TRBJ1-5; weak D call: TRBD1 (5 bases). Germline V CDR1 and CDR2: SGHRS, YFSETQ. The V end was cut by 3 bases, the J end by 1 base, with 14 bases between. The CDR3 consists of 16 residues. The CDR3 loop is CASSYSTRDSNQPQHF. CDR3 bases: TGCGCCAGCAGCTACTCGACCCGGGACAGCAATCAGCCCCAGCATTTT.